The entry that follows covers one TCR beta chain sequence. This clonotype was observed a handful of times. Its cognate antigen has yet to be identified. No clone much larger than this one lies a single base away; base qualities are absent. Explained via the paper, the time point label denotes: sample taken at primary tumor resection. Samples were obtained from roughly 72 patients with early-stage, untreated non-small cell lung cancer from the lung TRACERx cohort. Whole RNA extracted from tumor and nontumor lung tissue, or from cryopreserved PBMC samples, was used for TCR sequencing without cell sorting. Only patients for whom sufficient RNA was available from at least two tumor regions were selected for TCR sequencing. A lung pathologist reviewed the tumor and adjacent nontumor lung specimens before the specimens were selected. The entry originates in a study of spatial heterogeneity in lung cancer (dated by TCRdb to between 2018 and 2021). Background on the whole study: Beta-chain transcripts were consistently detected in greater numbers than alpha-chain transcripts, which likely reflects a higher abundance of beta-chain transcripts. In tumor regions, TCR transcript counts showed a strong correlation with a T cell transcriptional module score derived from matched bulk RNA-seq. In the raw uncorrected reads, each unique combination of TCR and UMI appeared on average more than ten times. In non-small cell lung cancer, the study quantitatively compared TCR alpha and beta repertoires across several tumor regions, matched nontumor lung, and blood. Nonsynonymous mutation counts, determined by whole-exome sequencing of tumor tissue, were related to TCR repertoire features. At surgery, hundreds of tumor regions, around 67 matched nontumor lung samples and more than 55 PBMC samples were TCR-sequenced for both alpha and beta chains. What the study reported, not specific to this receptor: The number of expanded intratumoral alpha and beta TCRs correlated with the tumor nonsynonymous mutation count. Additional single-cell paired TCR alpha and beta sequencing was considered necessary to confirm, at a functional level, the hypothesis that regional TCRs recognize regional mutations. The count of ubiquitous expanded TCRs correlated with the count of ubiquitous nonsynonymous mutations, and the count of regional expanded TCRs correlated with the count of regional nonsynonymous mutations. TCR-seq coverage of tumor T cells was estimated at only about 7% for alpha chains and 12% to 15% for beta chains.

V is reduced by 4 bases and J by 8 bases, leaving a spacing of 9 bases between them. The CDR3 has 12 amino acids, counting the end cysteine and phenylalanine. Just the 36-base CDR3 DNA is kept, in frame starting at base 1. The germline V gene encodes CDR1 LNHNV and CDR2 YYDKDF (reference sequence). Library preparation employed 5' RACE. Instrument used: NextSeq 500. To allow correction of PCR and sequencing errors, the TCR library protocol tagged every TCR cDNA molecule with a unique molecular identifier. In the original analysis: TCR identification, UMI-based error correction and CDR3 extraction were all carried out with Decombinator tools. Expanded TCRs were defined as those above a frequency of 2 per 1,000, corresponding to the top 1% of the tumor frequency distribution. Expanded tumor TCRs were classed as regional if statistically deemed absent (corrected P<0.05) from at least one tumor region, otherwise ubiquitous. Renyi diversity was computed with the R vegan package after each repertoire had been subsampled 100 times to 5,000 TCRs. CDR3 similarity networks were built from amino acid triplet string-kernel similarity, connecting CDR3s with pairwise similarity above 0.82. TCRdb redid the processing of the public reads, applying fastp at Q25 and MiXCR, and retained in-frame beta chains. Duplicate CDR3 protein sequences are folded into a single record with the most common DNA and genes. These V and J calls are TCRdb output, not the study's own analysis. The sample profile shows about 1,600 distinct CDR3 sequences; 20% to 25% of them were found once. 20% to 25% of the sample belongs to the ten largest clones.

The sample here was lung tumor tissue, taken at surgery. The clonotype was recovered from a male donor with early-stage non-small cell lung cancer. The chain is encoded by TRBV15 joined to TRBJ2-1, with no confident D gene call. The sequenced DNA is TGTGCCACCAGCAAAATTACAGATGAGCAGTTCTTC. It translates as CATSKITDEQFF.